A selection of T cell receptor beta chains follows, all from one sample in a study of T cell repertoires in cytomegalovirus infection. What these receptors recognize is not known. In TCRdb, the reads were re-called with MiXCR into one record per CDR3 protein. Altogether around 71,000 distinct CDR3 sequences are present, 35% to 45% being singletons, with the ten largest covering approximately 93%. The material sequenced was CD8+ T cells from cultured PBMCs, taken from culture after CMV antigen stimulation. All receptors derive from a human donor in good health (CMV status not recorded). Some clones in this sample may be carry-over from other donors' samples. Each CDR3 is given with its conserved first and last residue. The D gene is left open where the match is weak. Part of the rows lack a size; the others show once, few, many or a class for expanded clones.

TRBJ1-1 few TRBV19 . CASSIDKHTEAFF TGTGCCAGTAGTATCGATAAGCACACTGAAGCTTTCTTT
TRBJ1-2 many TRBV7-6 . CASSPGNNYGYTF TGTGCCAGCAGCCCGGGGAATAACTATGGCTACACCTTC
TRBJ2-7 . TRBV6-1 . CASSYRDPGVHEQYF TGTGCCAGCAGCTACCGGGACCCGGGTGTCCACGAGCAGTACTTC
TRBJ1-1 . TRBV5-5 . CASSLEVRGSNTEAFF TGTGCCAGCAGCTTGGAGGTTAGAGGCTCGAACACTGAAGCTTTCTTT
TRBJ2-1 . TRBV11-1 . CASSLIRVSYNEQFF TGTGCCAGCAGCTTAATCAGGGTCAGCTACAATGAGCAGTTCTTC
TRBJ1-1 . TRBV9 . CASSPGEGVGTEAFF TGTGCCAGCAGCCCCGGGGAAGGAGTAGGCACTGAAGCTTTCTTT
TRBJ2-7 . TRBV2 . CASHKGSATDYEQYF TGTGCCAGCCACAAAGGGAGCGCGACAGACTACGAGCAGTACTTC
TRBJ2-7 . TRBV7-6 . CASSLVGALDEQYF TGTGCCAGCAGCTTAGTGGGGGCGCTGGACGAGCAGTACTTC
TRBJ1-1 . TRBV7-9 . CASTKNGVGLFTEAFF TGTGCCAGCACTAAAAACGGGGTGGGGTTGTTCACTGAAGCTTTCTTT
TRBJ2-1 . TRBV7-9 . CASSLILNNEQFF TGTGCCAGCAGCTTGATACTGAACAATGAGCAGTTCTTC
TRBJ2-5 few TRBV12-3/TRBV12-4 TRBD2 CASSPGGGETQYF TGTGCCAGCAGTCCGGGGGGTGGGGAGACCCAGTACTTC
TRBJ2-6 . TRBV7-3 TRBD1 CASSSTGVGANVLTF TGTGCCAGCAGCTCGACAGGGGTCGGGGCCAACGTCCTGACTTTC
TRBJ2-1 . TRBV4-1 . CASSQESLAPNEQFF TGCGCCAGCAGCCAAGAGTCTCTGGCCCCCAATGAGCAGTTCTTC
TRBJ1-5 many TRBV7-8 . CASSLGVNQPQHF TGTGCCAGCAGCTTAGGAGTCAATCAGCCCCAGCATTTT